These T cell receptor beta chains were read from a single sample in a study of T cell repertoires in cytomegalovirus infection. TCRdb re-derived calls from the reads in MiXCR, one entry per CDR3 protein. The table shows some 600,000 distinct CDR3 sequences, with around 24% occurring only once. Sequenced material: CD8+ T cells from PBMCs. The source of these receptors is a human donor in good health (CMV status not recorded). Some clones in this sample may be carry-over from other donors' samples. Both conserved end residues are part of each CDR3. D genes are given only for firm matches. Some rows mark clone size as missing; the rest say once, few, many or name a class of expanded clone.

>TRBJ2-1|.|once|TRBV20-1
TGCAGTGCACATCTCTCGGCGGTTTCCTACAATGAGCAGTTCTTC
CSAHLSAVSYNEQFF
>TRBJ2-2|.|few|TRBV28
TGTGCCAGCAAAGGAAGAGGGGTATTCGGGGAGCTGTTTTTT
CASKGRGVFGELFF
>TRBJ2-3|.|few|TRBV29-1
TGCAGCGTTGAGGGGGACAGCACAGATACGCAGTATTTT
CSVEGDSTDTQYF
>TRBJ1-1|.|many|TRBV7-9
TGTGCCAGCAGTTTAGCGGGGTCACCTTCAAGGGGCACTGAAGCTTTCTTT
CASSLAGSPSRGTEAFF
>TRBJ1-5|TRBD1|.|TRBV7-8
TGTGCCAGCAGCTTCTCACAGGGGGTTCTGGGGCAGCCCCAGCATTTT
CASSFSQGVLGQPQHF
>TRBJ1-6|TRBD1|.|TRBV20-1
TGCAGTGCTAGAGATTATACAGGGGGCTTGTCACCCCTCCACTTT
CSARDYTGGLSPLHF
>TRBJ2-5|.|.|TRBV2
TGTGCCAGCAGCCCCCGGGTCAGGGATCCAGAGACCCAGTACTTC
CASSPRVRDPETQYF
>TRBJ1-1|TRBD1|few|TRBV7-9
TGTGCCAGCAGCCCAAGGACAGGGACTCCTGAAGCTTTCTTT
CASSPRTGTPEAFF
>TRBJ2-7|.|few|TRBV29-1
TGCAGCGTTGATGAGTGGGGCCCCACTCACGAGCAGTACTTC
CSVDEWGPTHEQYF
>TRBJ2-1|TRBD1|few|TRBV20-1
TGCAGTGCTCACTCCGCGGGACAGGGGGCCTACAATGAGCAGTTCTTC
CSAHSAGQGAYNEQFF
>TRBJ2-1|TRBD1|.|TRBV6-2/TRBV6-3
TGTGCCAGCAGTTACTCGACCCGGGACAGGCCCTACAATGAGCAGTTCTTC
CASSYSTRDRPYNEQFF
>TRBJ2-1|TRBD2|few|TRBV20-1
TGCAGTGCTAGGACGGGGACTATTGAGCAGTTCTTC
CSARTGTIEQFF
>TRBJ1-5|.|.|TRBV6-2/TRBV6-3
TGTGCCAGCAGCCCCGCAAATCAGGCCCAGCATTTT
CASSPANQAQHF
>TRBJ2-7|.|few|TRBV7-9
TGTGCCAGCAGCTCCCAGTACGCGCAGTACTTC
CASSSQYAQYF
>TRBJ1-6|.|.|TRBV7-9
TGTGCCAGCAGCCAACCCTCCTATAATTCACCCCTCCACTTT
CASSQPSYNSPLHF
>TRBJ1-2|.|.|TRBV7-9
TGTGCCAGCAGCTTGGGACGGACTCCTAACTATGGCTACACCTTC
CASSLGRTPNYGYTF
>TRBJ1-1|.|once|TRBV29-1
TGCAGCGTGAACTTTGTCGGGATCACTGAAGCTTTCTTT
CSVNFVGITEAFF
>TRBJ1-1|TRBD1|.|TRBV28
TGTGCCACCGGTCGCAGGGGGGCCGCTGGAGCTTTCTTT
CATGRRGAAGAFF
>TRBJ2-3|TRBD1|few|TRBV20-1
TGCAGTGCTACCCGACAGGGAAAATCAGATACGCAGTATTTT
CSATRQGKSDTQYF
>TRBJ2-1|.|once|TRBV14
TGTGCCAGCAGCCCGGGCGGCCTCCCCTACAATGAGCAGTTCTTC
CASSPGGLPYNEQFF
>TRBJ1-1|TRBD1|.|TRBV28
TGTGCCAGCAGTTTAGGTGACAGGGGGTGGACTGAAGCTTTCTTT
CASSLGDRGWTEAFF
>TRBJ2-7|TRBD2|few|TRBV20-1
TGCAGTGCTAGAGATGAGCGGGGGGGCTACGAGCAGTACTTC
CSARDERGGYEQYF
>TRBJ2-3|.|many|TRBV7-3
TGTGCCAGCAGCTTGGGGTTGGGGGCAGATACGCAGTATTTT
CASSLGLGADTQYF
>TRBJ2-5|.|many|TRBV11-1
TGTGCCAGCAGCTTAGGAAACGAAGAGACCCAGTACTTC
CASSLGNEETQYF
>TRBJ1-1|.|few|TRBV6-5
TGTGCCAGCAGTTACTCCTTAGGTAGTTACGCTGGCACTGAAGCTTTCTTT
CASSYSLGSYAGTEAFF
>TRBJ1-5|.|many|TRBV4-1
TGCGCCAGCAGCCACCTTCTCCAGGGAACTCAGCCCCAGCATTTT
CASSHLLQGTQPQHF
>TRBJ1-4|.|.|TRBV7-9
TGTGCCAGCAACAAGGAGAGGGATGAAAAACTGTTTTTT
CASNKERDEKLFF
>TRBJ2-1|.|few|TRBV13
TGTGCCAGCAGTGCACAGGGCCGTGAGCAGTTCTTC
CASSAQGREQFF
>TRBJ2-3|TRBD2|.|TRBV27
TGTGCCAGCAGTCCGCCGGGACTAGCGGCACGAGCCACGCAGTATTTT
CASSPPGLAARATQYF
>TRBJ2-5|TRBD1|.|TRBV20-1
TGCAGTGCCAGGGACAGGGGGAACCAAGAGACCCAGTACTTC
CSARDRGNQETQYF
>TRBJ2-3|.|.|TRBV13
TGTGCCAGCAGCTTAGGGAGGCCATATGATACGCAGTATTTT
CASSLGRPYDTQYF
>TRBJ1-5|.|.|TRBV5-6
TGTGCCAGCAGCTTGGCCGCTTGGGGAGGGGGCAATCAGCCCCAGCATTTT
CASSLAAWGGGNQPQHF
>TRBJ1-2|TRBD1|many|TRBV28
TGTGCCAGCACCAACCGGGACAGAGGGTTCCCCAACTATGGCTACACCTTC
CASTNRDRGFPNYGYTF
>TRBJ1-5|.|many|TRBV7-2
TGTGCCAGCAGCTTAGTACCCGGTAATAGCAATCAGCCCCAGCATTTT
CASSLVPGNSNQPQHF
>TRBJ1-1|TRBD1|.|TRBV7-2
TGTGCCAGCAGCATCACCGGGACAGCCAACACTGAAGCTTTCTTT
CASSITGTANTEAFF
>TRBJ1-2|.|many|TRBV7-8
TGTGCCAGCAGCCTGGACAGCCCAAGGAGCGGTCTGAACTATGGCTACACCTTC
CASSLDSPRSGLNYGYTF
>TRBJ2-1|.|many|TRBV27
TGTGCCAGCAGTTTCGGGATGAACAATGAGCAGTTCTTC
CASSFGMNNEQFF
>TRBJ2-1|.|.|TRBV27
TGTGCCACCTTAAGGCGCAATGAGCAGTTCTTC
CATLRRNEQFF
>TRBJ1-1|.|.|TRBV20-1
TGCAGTGCTAGACGGCAGGGAGATCCCTTAGTGAACACTGAAGCTTTCTTT
CSARRQGDPLVNTEAFF
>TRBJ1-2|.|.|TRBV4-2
TGTGCCAGCAGCCAAGACGGGGACCCAAACTATGGCTACACCTTC
CASSQDGDPNYGYTF
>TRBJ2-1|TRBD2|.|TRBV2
TGTGCCAGCAGCCTGGGCACTAGCGGGGGGGCAGAGGAGCAGTTCTTC
CASSLGTSGGAEEQFF
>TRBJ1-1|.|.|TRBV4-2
TGTGTCAGCAGCCAAGATACAGGGAGGACTGAAGCTTTCTTT
CVSSQDTGRTEAFF
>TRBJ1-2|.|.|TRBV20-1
TGCAGTGCCCCGAACCCGGGTCGTAACTATGGCTACACCTTC
CSAPNPGRNYGYTF
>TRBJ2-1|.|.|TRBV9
TGTGCCAGTAGCGTGGGGGCAGGGAAAGGCAATGAGCAGTTCTTC
CASSVGAGKGNEQFF